The 26 T cell receptor beta chains reported below all come from one sample, sequenced in a study of blood T cell repertoires in COVID-19. Profiling relied on immunoSEQ multiplex PCR, and the TCRdb table lists in-frame clones only, not all of them. The sample consists of 200,000 to 300,000 clones, roughly 80% of them appearing once. The specimen was peripheral blood. The receptors were sampled from a man at least 80 years old with acute or convalescent COVID-19.

This clone has only one observation. The chain recombines TRBV6-2 or TRBV6-3 with TRBJ1-2; D ambiguous. This CDR3 is 14 amino acids long. V shed 0 bases and J shed 4 bases, with 9 bases lying between them. From germline, CDR1 is MNHEY and CDR2 SVGEGT. CDR3 in amino acids: CASSYSEGGYGYTF. The CDR3, as DNA: TGTGCCAGCAGTTACTCCGAGGGTGGCTATGGCTACACCTTC.

The V and J genes are TRBV7-9 and TRBJ2-7; 8 bases fit TRBD1. V was pared by 5 bases and J by 8 bases, with 11 bases of the junction left unmatched. Per the germline V gene, CDR1 is SEHNR and CDR2 is FQNEAQ (reference sequence). The CDR3 runs 14 residues. The CDR3 nucleotides are TGTGCCAGCAGCCGTCCCGGGACAGGAATGAAGCAGTACTTC. This encodes CASSRPGTGMKQYF.

The chain combines TRBV24-1 with TRBJ2-2; no definite D call. V dropped 8 bases and J dropped 4 bases, with 13 bases sitting between them. The CDR3 length is 14 residues. The V gene's germline CDR1 is KGHDR and CDR2 SFDVKD. Here the CDR3 reads CATKSPGSTGELFF. DNA for the CDR3: TGTGCCACCAAGTCCCCGGGTTCCACCGGGGAGCTGTTTTTT.

A note on this clone: Other DNA sequences in the sample encode the same CDR3. J is TRBJ2-3 and V is TRBV11-2; D gene unclear. The length of the CDR3 is 13 residues. Per the germline V gene, CDR1 is SGHAT and CDR2 is FQNNGV. V was cut by 3 bases and J by 1 base, with 5 bases left in between. The CDR3 loop reads CASSLAGTDTQYF. The CDR3 bases are TGTGCCAGCAGCTTGGCTGGCACAGATACGCAGTATTTT.

This chain connects TRBV27 to TRBJ2-1; D uncertain. With 5 bases removed from V and 0 bases from J, the gap between germline ends came to 14 bases. The CDR3 runs to 16 residues. Germline CDR1 and CDR2: MNHEY and SMNVEV (reference sequence). CDR3 DNA sequence: TGTGCCAGCAGTCCCCCCCCCACGAGCTCCTACAATGAGCAGTTCTTC. It encodes CASSPPPTSSYNEQFF.

V and J are TRBV5-1 and TRBJ1-4; D might be TRBD1 (5 bases). V dropped 4 bases and J dropped 0 bases, with 10 bases sitting between them. Germline V gene data show CDR1 as SGHRS and CDR2 as YFSETQ. The CDR3 runs to 15 residues. This CDR3 is CASSGGTTTNEKLFF. The DNA of the CDR3 is TGCGCCAGCAGCGGAGGGACGACAACTAATGAAAAACTGTTTTTT. The full variable domain, rest sourced from reference TRBV5-1 and TRBJ1-4, is KAGVTQTPRYLIKTRGQQVTLSCSPISGHRSVSWYQQTPGQGLQFLFEYFSETQRNKGNFPGRFSGRQFSNSRSEMNVSTLELGDSALYLCASSGGTTTNEKLFFGSGTQLSVL.

The chain is built from TRBV7-9 and TRBJ1-6, with D unclear. V was cut by 5 bases and J by 8 bases, with 22 bases left in between. CDR3 length: 17 residues. Looked up from germline, CDR1 is SEHNR and CDR2 is FQNEAQ (reference sequence). CDR3 region: CASSRSLRVLMDSPLHF. DNA for the CDR3: TGTGCCAGCAGCCGTTCACTTCGGGTCCTGATGGATTCACCCCTCCACTTT.

V gene TRBV7-9 combines with J gene TRBJ1-3; maybe TRBD1 (6 bases). V gave up 10 bases and J gave up 4 bases, with 17 bases separating them. The CDR3 spans 14 residues. Germline V gene data show CDR1 as SEHNR and CDR2 as FQNEAQ (reference sequence). Here the CDR3 reads CATKGRGGGNTIYF. The CDR3 nucleotides are TGTGCCACCAAAGGCAGGGGCGGAGGAAACACCATATATTTT.

This chain joins TRBV27 and TRBJ1-2; perhaps TRBD1 as D (5 bases). V was pared by 5 bases and J by 5 bases, with 18 bases between. Germline V gene data show CDR1 as MNHEY and CDR2 as SMNVEV (reference sequence). The CDR3 contains 15 residues. The CDR3 nucleotides read TGTGCCAGCAGTCCATTGGACAAATATACTTATGGCTACACCTTC. It yields the protein CASSPLDKYTYGYTF.

V is TRBV11-2 and J is TRBJ2-7, with 10 bases identical to TRBD1. Germline V lookup: CDR1 SGHAT, CDR2 FQNNGV. CDR3 length: 15 amino acids. V shed 5 bases, J shed 7 bases, and the junction held 11 bases outside the gene matches. CDR3 DNA: TGTGCCAGCAGCCCCAATTGGGACAGGGGAGGAGAGCAGTACTTC. Its protein product is CASSPNWDRGGEQYF.

V usage is TRBV10-1 and J usage is TRBJ2-3, with TRBD2 matching over 9 bases. CDR1 is WNHNN, CDR2 SYGVQD, per germline (reference sequence). The CDR3 is 16 residues long. Unmatched junction bases numbered 4, after V lost 3 bases and J lost 0 bases. CDR3 nucleotides: TGCGCCAGCAGTGACTGGCTAGCGGGGAGCACAGATACGCAGTATTTT. It specifies CASSDWLAGSTDTQYF.

The chain recombines TRBV10-1 with TRBJ2-3; D unclear. CDR3 length equals 12 residues. V lost 1 base and J lost 5, with 4 bases in between. CDR1 is WNHNN, CDR2 SYGVQD, per germline (reference sequence). In DNA, the CDR3 is TGCGCCAGCAGTGAGTTCGGAGATACGCAGTATTTT. Translation: CASSEFGDTQYF.

V gene TRBV6-6 combines with J gene TRBJ2-3, with 9 bases fitting TRBD1. In germline, CDR1 is MNHNY, CDR2 SVGAGI (reference sequence). CDR3 length equals 15 residues. Losses at the gene ends were 4 bases for V and 1 base for J; bases not matched to a gene: 3. The CDR3 nucleotides are TGTGCCAGCAGTTGGGGACAGGGAGGCACAGATACGCAGTATTTT. Protein: CASSWGQGGTDTQYF.

The genes are TRBV5-5 and TRBJ1-4; 7 nucleotides agree with TRBD1. The CDR3 sequence is 15 residues long. Germline V CDR1 and CDR2: SGHKS, YYEKEE (reference sequence). With V trimmed by 4 bases and J by 4 bases, 7 bases remained unmatched. This CDR3 is CASSRTGALNEKLFF. CDR3 nucleotide sequence: TGTGCCAGCAGCCGAACAGGGGCGCTTAATGAAAAACTGTTTTTT.

This chain connects TRBV4-2 to TRBJ2-7, with a possible D match to TRBD2 (5 bases). Germline V gives CDR1 LGHNA, CDR2 YNFKEQ. The V end was cut by 1 base, the J end by 2 bases, with 21 bases between. The CDR3 sequence is 18 residues long. CDR3 in DNA: TGTGCCAGCAGCCAAGGGACCAGCGGAGATCATAGGCCCTACGAGCAGTACTTC. This translates into CASSQGTSGDHRPYEQYF.

DNA for the CDR3: TGTGCCAGCAGCTTGGGGACAGGGGTAGGGAACACTGAAGCTTTCTTT. Translation: CASSLGTGVGNTEAFF. The chain uses TRBV5-6 and TRBJ1-1; 9 bases are shared with TRBD1. V lost 0 bases and J lost 1; bases outside the gene matches: 4. The CDR3 is 16 amino acids. CDR1 SGHDT and CDR2 YYEEEE come from the germline V gene. Drawing the rest from reference TRBV5-6 and TRBJ1-1, the complete variable domain is DAGVTQSPTHLIKTRGQQVTLRCSPKSGHDTVSWYQQALGQGPQFIFQYYEEEERQRGNFPDRFSGHQFPNYSSELNVNALLLGDSALYLCASSLGTGVGNTEAFFGQGTRLTVV.

This clone was counted many times. The CDR3 loop reads CSAGGTPTQYF. DNA of the CDR3: TGCAGTGCTGGGGGGACCCCTACGCAGTATTTT. The rearrangement joins TRBV20-1 to TRBJ2-3, with D maybe TRBD2 (6 bases). V was trimmed by 5 bases and J by 8 bases, leaving 11 bases between them. Germline assignment: CDR1 DFQATT and CDR2 SNEGSKA (reference sequence). The CDR3 covers 11 residues.

V is TRBV6-5 and J is TRBJ1-5, with TRBD1 identical over 8 bases. Germline CDR1 and CDR2: MNHEY and SVGAGI. V gave up 6 bases and J gave up 0 bases; unmatched junction bases: 4. The CDR3 is made up of 15 amino acids. The chain's CDR3 is CASRSDRVSNQPQHF. The CDR3 nucleotides are TGTGCCAGCAGATCGGACAGGGTTAGCAATCAGCCCCAGCATTTT.

This clone was detected only once. The V gene is TRBV24-1, the J gene TRBJ2-1, with 8 bases matching TRBD1. Germline V gene sequence: CDR1 KGHDR, CDR2 SFDVKD. This CDR3 comprises 15 residues. V was clipped by 8 bases and J by 12 bases; unmatched bases: 17. CDR3 nucleotides: TGTGCCACCACCAGGCCCGGGACAGGTAGGGTGAGGCAGTTCTTC. This codes for CATTRPGTGRVRQFF.

This chain connects TRBV7-9 to TRBJ1-6, with TRBD1 identical over 8 bases. This CDR3 has 16 residues. Losses at the gene ends were 2 bases for V and 8 bases for J; bases not matched to a gene: 8. Germline V gives CDR1 SEHNR, CDR2 FQNEAQ (reference sequence). CDR3 nucleotide sequence: TGTGCCAGCAGCTTAACCGCCCCGACAGGGGATTCACCCCTCCACTTT. Residues: CASSLTAPTGDSPLHF.

The V call is TRBV27, the J call TRBJ1-5; D might be TRBD1 (5 bases). Germline-derived CDR1 and CDR2 are MNHEY and SMNVEV (reference sequence). CDR3 size: 16 residues. Trimming left V 4 bases short and J 0 bases short, with 13 bases between. In nucleotides, the CDR3 is TGTGCCAGCAGTTCAAGGCAGGGCTATAGCAATCAGCCCCAGCATTTT. Translated: CASSSRQGYSNQPQHF.

V gene TRBV20-1 combines with J gene TRBJ1-4; D is unclear. The CDR3 is made up of 15 amino acids. V lost 3 bases and J 7 bases, leaving 18 bases between the germline ends. The V gene's germline CDR1 is DFQATT and CDR2 SNEGSKA (reference sequence). The CDR3 protein is CSASEGRSGREKLFF. The CDR3 DNA sequence: TGCAGTGCTAGTGAAGGACGGAGCGGGCGTGAAAAACTGTTTTTT.

The chain carries TRBV7-9 and TRBJ2-1, with D tentatively TRBD2 (5 bases). This CDR3 is 13 amino acids long. Germline CDR1 is SEHNR and CDR2 is FQNEAQ (reference sequence). Trimming left V 5 bases short and J 9 bases short, with 14 bases between. CDR3 bases: TGTGCCAGCAGCCAAGCGTCGAGCGGTGAGCAGTTCTTC. This gives the protein CASSQASSGEQFF.

The chain links TRBV2 to TRBJ2-7, with a tentative D call TRBD1 (5 bases). The CDR3 consists of 15 residues. V was trimmed by 1 base and J by 3 bases, leaving 13 bases between them. CDR1 is SNHLY and CDR2 is FYNNEI in the germline V gene. The CDR3 DNA is TGTGCCAGCAGTGAAGTCGCGAGGCAGGGCTACGAGCAGTACTTC. Residues: CASSEVARQGYEQYF.

The chain carries TRBV29-1 and TRBJ2-7, with 8 bases that match TRBD1. The V segment lost 2 bases and the J segment 0 bases; nucleotides outside the gene matches: 6. Per germline, CDR1 SQVTM and CDR2 ANQGSEA. The CDR3 runs to 15 residues. CDR3 DNA sequence: TGCAGCGTTGAAAATAGGGGACAGGCCTCCTACGAGCAGTACTTC. Its protein product is CSVENRGQASYEQYF.

V gene TRBV3-1 (or the pseudogene TRBV3-2) combines with J gene TRBJ1-4; no firm D call. V was trimmed by 4 bases and J by 4 bases, leaving 16 bases between them. The CDR3 totals 16 residues. Germline values: CDR1 LGHDT, CDR2 YNNKEL (reference sequence). CDR3 DNA sequence: TGTGCCAGCAGCCTGTTCTTCGGGGTACGTAATGAAAAACTGTTTTTT. It yields the protein CASSLFFGVRNEKLFF.